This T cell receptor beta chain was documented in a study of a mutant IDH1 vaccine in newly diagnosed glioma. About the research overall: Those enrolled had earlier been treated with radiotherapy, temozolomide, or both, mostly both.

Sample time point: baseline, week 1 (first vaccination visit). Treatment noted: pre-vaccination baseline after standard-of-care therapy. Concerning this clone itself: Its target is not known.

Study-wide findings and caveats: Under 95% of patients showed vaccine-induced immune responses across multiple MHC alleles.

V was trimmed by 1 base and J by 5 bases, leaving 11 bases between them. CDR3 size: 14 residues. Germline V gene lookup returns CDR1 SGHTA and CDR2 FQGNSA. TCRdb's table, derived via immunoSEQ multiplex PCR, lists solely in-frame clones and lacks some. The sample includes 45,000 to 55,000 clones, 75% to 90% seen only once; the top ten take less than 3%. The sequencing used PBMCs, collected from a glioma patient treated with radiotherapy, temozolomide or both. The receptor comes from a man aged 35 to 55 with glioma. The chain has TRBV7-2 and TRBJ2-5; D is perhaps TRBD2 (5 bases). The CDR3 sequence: CASSLVTGRETQYF. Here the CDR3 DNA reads TGTGCCAGCAGCTTAGTCACGGGAAGGGAGACCCAGTACTTC.